This T cell receptor beta chain was recovered during a study of T cell changes during pregnancy in multiple sclerosis. The CDR3 spans 14 residues. Germline V gene lookup returns CDR1 MNHNY and CDR2 SVGAGI (reference sequence). The sample holds one count of this clone. Clones were read by immunoSEQ multiplex PCR, and TCRdb kept only the in-frame ones, dropping some. Among about 17,000 clones listed, about 85% were seen once. Source: CD8+ T cells from peripheral blood mononuclear cells, taken after pregnancy. The rearrangement joins TRBV6-6 to TRBJ1-5; 7 nucleotides align to TRBD1. This TCR derives from a female donor with multiple sclerosis, enrolled in a pregnancy study. CDR3 protein: CAGDPGGSNQPQHF. The DNA of the CDR3 is TGTGCAGGGGACCCAGGGGGTAGCAATCAGCCCCAGCATTTT.